A selection of T cell receptor beta chains follows, all from one sample in a study of T cell responses to AZD1222 COVID-19 vaccine. The repertoire was sequenced with immunoSEQ multiplex PCR; TCRdb's copy has only in-frame clones and lacks some. This sample yields around 140,000 clones, of which around 92% are seen a single time; approximately 3% belongs to the top ten. The input for sequencing was peripheral blood, taken on day 0 of AZD1222 vaccination. The receptors derive from an adult in good health. Both conserved end residues are trimmed from each CDR3.

12	TRBJ1-1	TRBV18	ASSLRTENTEAF
12	TRBJ1-1	TRBV5-1	ASSLQPMNTEAF
12	TRBJ2-2	TRBV6-4	ASRLDRSTGELF
14	TRBJ1-2	TRBV7-9	ASSLGTQGGNYGYT
14	TRBJ1-3	TRBV6-1	ASSDPGDPSGNTIY
16	TRBJ2-1	TRBV5-4	ASSLDLTSESSYNEQF
12	TRBJ2-4	TRBV3-1/TRBV3-2	ASSNPGRGNIQY
10	TRBJ2-7	TRBV6-5	ASSLAGYEQY
10	TRBJ1-5	TRBV29-1	SASDSGQPQH
13	TRBJ2-1	TRBV19	ASSLRTAPYNEQF
11	TRBJ2-7	TRBV2	ASSLRNLYEQY
11	TRBJ1-1	TRBV4-3	ASSQELAREAF
15	TRBJ1-3	TRBV7-2	ASSLGGTGSSGNTIY
12	TRBJ1-5	TRBV27	ASSRTPGNQPQH
12	TRBJ1-2	TRBV27	ASSLQGVSHGYT
14	TRBJ2-3	TRBV4-3	ASSQDWGYSTDTQY
13	TRBJ2-3	TRBV7-2	ASSPGLARADTQY
9	TRBJ2-2	TRBV7-9	ASSYTGELF
13	TRBJ1-3	TRBV7-2	ASRPSRSSGNTIY
12	TRBJ2-5	TRBV18	ASSPNVQLETQY
12	TRBJ2-7	TRBV27	ASSFTGLDYEQY